These 28 T cell receptor beta chains share one sample of origin, sequenced in a study of blood T cells in healthy people across ages. PCR was performed a second time for roughly 7 to 12 cycles using a sample-barcoded 5' primer and a J-beta primer mix. TCRdb re-derived calls from the 5' RACE reads in MiXCR, one entry per CDR3 protein. The sample includes some 1,500,000 distinct CDR3 sequences, approximately 43% seen only once; the top ten take approximately 4.1%. Sequencing used blood. The receptors here all came from a woman between 18 and 29 years old in good health.

V usage is TRBV25-1 and J usage is TRBJ1-1; D is uncertain. V dropped 1 base and J dropped 4 bases, with 10 bases sitting between them. The CDR3 has 14 residues. CDR1 is MGHDK, CDR2 SYGVNS, per germline. The CDR3 DNA reads as TGTGCCAGCAGTGAATCTAACTGGCGCACTGAAGCTTTCTTT. Translated, it gives CASSESNWRTEAFF.

The chain uses TRBV6-5 and TRBJ2-1; D unresolved. Germline loops: CDR1 MNHEY, CDR2 SVGAGI. The CDR3 spans 13 residues. Trimming shortened V by 5 bases and J by 10 bases, and 15 bases separated the two germline ends. In DNA, the CDR3 is TGTGCCAGCAGTACTTTAGGTGTGTTCGAGCAGTTCTTC. Its translation: CASSTLGVFEQFF.

This clonotype has more than one count but fewer than ten. CDR3 amino acids: CASSPDRAINEQYF. The CDR3 coding sequence is TGTGCCAGTAGTCCGGACAGGGCAATCAATGAGCAGTACTTC. The chain links TRBV6-2 or TRBV6-3 to TRBJ2-5, with 8 bases matching TRBD1. The CDR3 has 14 amino acids. With V trimmed by 9 bases and J by 11 bases, 17 bases remained unmatched. Per germline, CDR1 MNHEY and CDR2 SVGEGT.

The chain recombines TRBV27 with TRBJ1-2; 9 bases fit TRBD1. Germline lookup yields CDR1 MNHEY and CDR2 SMNVEV (reference sequence). The CDR3 is 13 residues long. Trimming at V came to 5 bases and at J to 8 bases, leaving 6 bases not matched to a gene. This CDR3 is CASSQQGAWGYTF. Here the CDR3 DNA reads TGTGCCAGCAGTCAACAGGGGGCGTGGGGCTACACCTTC.

This clonotype was seen a handful of times. The V gene is TRBV20-1, the J gene TRBJ1-1, with 7 bases identical to TRBD1. Germline V gene lookup returns CDR1 DFQATT and CDR2 SNEGSKA (reference sequence). V was pared by 3 bases and J by 0 bases, with 7 bases of the junction left unmatched. The CDR3 is made up of 15 amino acids. The CDR3 is CSARYSQGLNTEAFF. The CDR3 region has the DNA TGCAGTGCTAGGTATTCACAGGGGCTGAACACTGAAGCTTTCTTT.

V gene TRBV12-3 or TRBV12-4 combines with J gene TRBJ1-1; D is unresolved. The CDR3 covers 12 residues. The V end was cut by 5 bases, the J end by 11 bases, with 15 bases between. CDR3 residues: CASSQAEGRAFF. CDR3 in DNA: TGTGCCAGCAGTCAAGCAGAGGGAAGGGCTTTCTTT.

The DNA for the CDR3 is TGTGCCAGCAGCTCTCCCATATCAGGGTTCCTTGGGAATCAGCCCCAGCATTTT. Translation: CASSSPISGFLGNQPQHF. This chain connects TRBV7-8 to TRBJ1-5, with TRBD1 as a possible D gene (5 bases). Trimming left V 4 bases short and J 4 bases short, with 23 bases between. Looked up from germline, CDR1 is SGHVS and CDR2 is FQNEAQ. The CDR3 covers 18 residues.

The chain recombines TRBV12-3 or TRBV12-4 with TRBJ2-2, with D possibly called TRBD1 or TRBD2 (5 bases each). The CDR3 contains 14 residues. Trimming pared 7 bases from V and 3 bases from J, leaving 12 bases between. CDR3: CASTPGTYTGELFF. CDR3 in DNA: TGTGCCAGCACCCCCGGGACCTACACCGGGGAGCTGTTTTTT.

A remark on this clonotype: The junction shows a germline mismatch at one end, possibly a read error. The genes are TRBV3-1 and TRBJ2-3; a weak D match, TRBD1 (5 bases). In germline, CDR1 is LGHDT, CDR2 YNNKEL (reference sequence). This CDR3 is built from 14 residues. The CDR3 coding sequence is TGTGCCAACAGCCGCCAGGGTAAAGGCGATACGCAGTATTTT. This gives the protein CANSRQGKGDTQYF.

V and J are TRBV6-5 and TRBJ2-5; D not resolved. CDR1 is MNHEY and CDR2 is SVGAGI in the germline V gene. The germline V and J ends were trimmed by 4 bases and 11 bases, with 20 bases remaining between them. The length of the CDR3 is 14 residues. This chain's CDR3 is CASSSRWAVNEQYF. The CDR3 DNA sequence: TGTGCCAGCAGTTCCCGGTGGGCAGTCAATGAGCAGTACTTC.

This clonotype has at least ten counts. The chain joins TRBV7-9 to TRBJ1-2; D call uncertain. The CDR3 has 10 residues. V lost 6 bases to trimming and J lost 7 bases, with 6 bases between them. Germline values: CDR1 SEHNR, CDR2 FQNEAQ (reference sequence). The CDR3 is CASSSAGYTF. CDR3 in DNA: TGTGCCAGCAGTTCAGCTGGCTACACCTTC.

The chain employs TRBV20-1 and TRBJ2-5; D remains unclear. Trimming pared 1 base from V and 5 bases from J, leaving 23 bases between. The CDR3 contains 17 residues. Germline V CDR1 and CDR2: DFQATT, SNEGSKA (reference sequence). CDR3 nucleotide sequence: TGCAGTGCTAGAGTGAATACAGCTCAGGTGATGGGGGAGACCCAGTACTTC. Its protein product is CSARVNTAQVMGETQYF.

Only one count was recorded for this clonotype. This may stem from a read error, because a much larger clone lies one nucleotide away. For the CDR3, the DNA is TGTGCCAGCAGCCAAGAGTTGAGCACTGAAGCTTTCTTT. This sequence encodes CASSQELSTEAFF. The rearrangement uses TRBV3-1 and TRBJ1-1; D is uncertain. CDR3 size: 13 residues. The germline V gene encodes CDR1 LGHDT and CDR2 YNNKEL (reference sequence). The ends were cut back, 0 bases at V and 4 bases at J, with 6 bases in the middle.

The chain recombines TRBV10-3 with TRBJ1-1; D gene unclear. The germline CDR1 and CDR2 sequences are ENHRY and SYGVKD. The CDR3 consists of 12 residues. V lost 6 bases, J lost 5 bases, and 10 bases lay in between. The CDR3 DNA follows: TGTGCCATCAGGGCCGGGGAAACTGAAGCTTTCTTT. Residues: CAIRAGETEAFF.

The J gene is TRBJ2-1, the V gene TRBV20-1, with 7 bases fitting TRBD2. Germline V gene lookup returns CDR1 DFQATT and CDR2 SNEGSKA (reference sequence). The CDR3 sequence is 15 residues long. Germline trimming cut 6 bases from V and 7 bases from J; bases unmatched to any gene: 15. This CDR3 is CSASSLGRGWNEQFF. CDR3 in DNA: TGCAGTGCCAGCTCCTTGGGGAGGGGTTGGAATGAGCAGTTCTTC.

V is TRBV20-1 and J is TRBJ1-3; D perhaps matches TRBD1 (6 bases). The CDR3 consists of 15 residues. Looked up from germline, CDR1 is DFQATT and CDR2 is SNEGSKA (reference sequence). Trimming removed 3 bases from V and 0 bases from J, with 12 bases in between. The CDR3 DNA reads TGCAGTGCTAGCCCAACAGGGTCCTCTGGAAACACCATATATTTT. Protein: CSASPTGSSGNTIYF.

The chain has TRBV9 and TRBJ2-1; 13 positions agree with TRBD2. J lost 6 bases, V lost 0 bases, and 0 bases had no gene match. Germline V lookup: CDR1 SGDLS, CDR2 YYNGEE. The CDR3 runs 15 residues. DNA for the CDR3: TGTGCCAGCAGCGTAGGACTAGCGGGGGGCAATGAGCAGTTCTTC. Its protein product is CASSVGLAGGNEQFF.

This clonotype was seen a few times. The chain joins TRBV7-2 to TRBJ1-5, with D hard to call. Germline CDR1 reads SGHTA; CDR2 reads FQGNSA. Trimming stripped 1 base from V and 4 bases from J, with 8 bases between. The CDR3 sequence is 14 residues long. DNA of the CDR3: TGTGCCAGCAGCTTAGTAGGGCTTAATCAGCCCCAGCATTTT. This sequence encodes CASSLVGLNQPQHF.

The chain joins TRBV12-3 or TRBV12-4 to TRBJ2-7, with 9 bases identical to TRBD2. With V trimmed by 6 bases and J by 8 bases, 8 bases remained unmatched. The CDR3 has 13 residues. The CDR3 region is CASSLSGSFQQYF. The CDR3 nucleotides are TGTGCCAGCAGCCTTAGCGGGAGTTTCCAGCAGTACTTC.

This rearrangement joins TRBV12-3 or TRBV12-4 to TRBJ1-5; D call uncertain. Trimming took off 5 bases at V and 3 bases at J, with 11 bases between the two ends. The CDR3 covers 14 residues. The CDR3 protein is CASSALFPNQPQHF. The CDR3 DNA is TGTGCCAGCAGTGCTTTATTCCCCAATCAGCCCCAGCATTTT.

This clonotype was counted only a few times. V is TRBV9 and J is TRBJ2-3, with 9 nucleotides matching TRBD2. The CDR3 sequence is 15 residues long. The germline CDR1 and CDR2 sequences are SGDLS and YYNGEE. V was pared by 0 bases and J by 4 bases, with 3 bases of the junction left unmatched. CDR3: CASSVVAGGSDTQYF. CDR3 in DNA: TGTGCCAGCAGCGTAGTTGCGGGAGGGTCAGATACGCAGTATTTT. The full variable domain, its missing parts supplied by reference TRBV9 and TRBJ2-3, is DSGVTQTPKHLITATGQRVTLRCSPRSGDLSVYWYQQSLDQGLQFLIQYYNGEERAKGNILERFSAQQFPDLHSELNLSSLELGDSALYFCASSVVAGGSDTQYFGPGTRLTVL.

The V gene is TRBV12-3 or TRBV12-4, the J gene TRBJ2-1, with D perhaps TRBD1 (7 bases). This CDR3 has 15 amino acids. Trimming stripped 7 bases from V and 4 bases from J, with 17 bases between. This chain's CDR3 is CASTAWAGGYNEQFF. CDR3 DNA: TGTGCCAGCACAGCCTGGGCAGGGGGGTACAATGAGCAGTTCTTC.

The V and J genes are TRBV25-1 and TRBJ2-3; 9 nucleotides agree with TRBD2. The germline CDR1 and CDR2 sequences are MGHDK and SYGVNS. V shed 0 bases, J shed 0 bases, and the junction held 1 base outside the gene matches. CDR3 size: 16 residues. DNA for the CDR3: TGTGCCAGCAGTGAATACCTAGCGGGGAGCACAGATACGCAGTATTTT. Translation: CASSEYLAGSTDTQYF.

This clonotype was seen more than once but under ten times. The rearrangement joins TRBV29-1 to TRBJ2-1; D gene unclear. The V and J ends lost 6 bases and 5 bases respectively, with 14 bases between them. This CDR3 contains 13 residues. CDR1 SQVTM and CDR2 ANQGSEA come from the germline V gene. CDR3 loop: CSVRGRLHNEQFF. As DNA, the CDR3 is TGCAGCGTCCGCGGTCGGCTACACAATGAGCAGTTCTTC.

V and J are TRBV15 and TRBJ2-7, with a tentative D call TRBD1 (6 bases). This CDR3 has 16 amino acids. Trimming shortened V by 4 bases and J by 0 bases, and 16 bases separated the two germline ends. Per the germline V gene, CDR1 is LNHNV and CDR2 is YYDKDF (reference sequence). The CDR3 loop reads CATSILPPDSSYEQYF. The CDR3 DNA reads as TGTGCCACCAGCATCCTCCCCCCGGACAGCTCCTACGAGCAGTACTTC.

This chain uses TRBV27 with TRBJ1-2, with no clear D. The germline CDR1 and CDR2 sequences are MNHEY and SMNVEV (reference sequence). This CDR3 has 13 amino acids. V was cut by 3 bases and J by 6 bases, with 11 bases left in between. The chain's CDR3 is CASSFFREDGYTF. CDR3 bases: TGTGCCAGCAGTTTCTTCCGGGAGGATGGCTACACCTTC.

The table lists this clonotype with a few counts. The DNA for the CDR3 is TGCGCCAGCAGCCGAACTTCCGGGACAGACACTGAAGCTTTCTTT. Its protein product is CASSRTSGTDTEAFF. The chain is built from TRBV4-1 and TRBJ1-1; 7 bases map to TRBD1. V was clipped by 4 bases and J by 3 bases; unmatched bases: 8. The CDR3 is made up of 15 amino acids. Germline-derived CDR1 and CDR2 are MGHRA and YSYEKL.

This rearrangement joins TRBV6-1 to TRBJ2-7, with 7 bases matching TRBD2. Germline CDR1 MNHNS, CDR2 SASEGT. The V and J ends lost 4 bases and 2 bases, in that order; junction bases with no gene match: 11. CDR3 length: 16 residues. The CDR3, as DNA: TGTGCCAGCAGTGCCTGGGGGGGGTCTTCAACCTACGAGCAGTACTTC. Translation: CASSAWGGSSTYEQYF.